Sequencing of this T cell receptor beta chain was carried out in a study of shared clonotypes between healthy human individuals. Study summary: Each donor had three CD4 naive, three CD4 memory, two CD8 naive and one CD8 memory plate. Notes on the study in general: Several donors showed sharing of 4.5% to 5% of naive CD4 clonotypes. Expectations were that clonotype sharing among donors would be affected by sequencing depth.

Using immunoSEQ multiplex PCR, the repertoire was profiled, and TCRdb retains in-frame clones only, with some absent. The sample has under 600,000 clones; approximately 97% are singletons. Remarks on this clone: Its specificity is not known.

Germline CDR1 reads SQVTM; CDR2 reads ANQGSEA. Trimming took 2 bases from V and 6 from J, leaving 10 bases between them. The CDR3 contains 12 residues. Sequenced sample: naive CD4+ T cells sorted from blood. Noted subset: CD45RA+ positively selected. The source of this sequence is a woman aged 25 to 45 in good health. The J gene is TRBJ1-1, the V gene TRBV29-1; D call uncertain. The CDR3 region is CSVEPPVSEAFF. The CDR3 region has the DNA TGCAGCGTTGAACCCCCTGTGTCTGAAGCTTTCTTT. Drawing the rest from reference TRBV29-1 and TRBJ1-1, the complete variable domain is SAVISQKPSRDICQRGTSLTIQCQVDSQVTMMFWYRQQPGQSLTLIATANQGSEATYESGFVIDKFPISRPNLTFSTLTVSNMSPEDSSIYLCSVEPPVSEAFFGQGTRLTVV.